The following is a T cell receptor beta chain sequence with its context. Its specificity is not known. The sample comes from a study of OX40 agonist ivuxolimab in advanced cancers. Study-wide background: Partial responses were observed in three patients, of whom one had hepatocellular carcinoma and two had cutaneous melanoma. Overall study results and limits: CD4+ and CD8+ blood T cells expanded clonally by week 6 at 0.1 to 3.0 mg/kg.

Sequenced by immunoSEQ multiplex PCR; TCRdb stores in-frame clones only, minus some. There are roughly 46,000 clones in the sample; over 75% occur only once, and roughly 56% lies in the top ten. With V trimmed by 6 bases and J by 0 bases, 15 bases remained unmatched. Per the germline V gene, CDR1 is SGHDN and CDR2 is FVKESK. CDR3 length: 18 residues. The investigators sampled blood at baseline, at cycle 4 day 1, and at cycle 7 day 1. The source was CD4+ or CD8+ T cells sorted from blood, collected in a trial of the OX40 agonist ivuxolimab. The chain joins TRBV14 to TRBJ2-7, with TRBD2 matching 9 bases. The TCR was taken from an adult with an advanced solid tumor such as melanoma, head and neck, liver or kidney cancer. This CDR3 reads CASSPPRLAGRSSYEQYF. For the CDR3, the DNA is TGTGCCAGCAGTCCCCCGCGGCTAGCGGGAAGGAGCTCCTACGAGCAGTACTTC. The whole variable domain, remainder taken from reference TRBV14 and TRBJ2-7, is EAGVTQFPSHSVIEKGQTVTLRCDPISGHDNLYWYRRVMGKEIKFLLHFVKESKQDESGMPNNRFLAERTGGTYSTLKVQPAELEDSGVYFCASSPPRLAGRSSYEQYFGPGTRLTVT.